The present T cell receptor (beta chain) was sequenced within a study of T cells expressing NK-cell markers. Study details: Sorted T-cell subsets CD3+CD56+NKG2C+, CD3+CD56+NKG2C- and CD3+CD56-NKG2C+ were TCR beta-sequenced. Most of the eight sequenced donors tested HCMV-seropositive; one tested seronegative.

Study results and caveats: The CD3+CD56-NKG2C+ fraction of several donors was also led by these clonotypes.

TCR beta cDNA was generated via 5'RACE template switching incorporating UMIs. TCRdb reanalyzed the 5' RACE reads and collapses them to one entry per CDR3 protein, without DNA. The specimen's table records some 460,000 distinct CDR3 sequences. Details on this clonotype: Antigen specificity is unknown.

Looked up from germline, CDR1 is DFQATT and CDR2 is SNEGSKA (reference sequence). This CDR3 is 14 amino acids long. Sequenced: blood T cells: a sorted CD56 or NKG2C T cell subset, CD4+ or CD8+ T cells, or bulk PBMC T cells (not recorded which). The TCR comes from a woman in her forties or fifties in good health. The genes are TRBV20-1 and TRBJ2-1; TCRdb's assignment of TRBD1 cannot be checked, as there is no DNA. The CDR3 sequence: CSAPGGSSYNEQFF.